The clone carrying this T cell receptor beta chain was detected many times. This sample was taken from a study of Graves' ophthalmopathy and Graves' hyperthyroidism. Germline-derived CDR1 and CDR2 are ENHRY and SYGVKD. Trimming removed 9 bases from V and 4 bases from J, with 13 bases in between. There are 12 residues in the CDR3. TCR beta CDR3 amplification used RNA transcripts. HTBI primers were used in a first-round RT-PCR, which preceded a second-round multiplex PCR. TCRdb itself ran the multiplex PCR reads through MiXCR, one entry per CDR3 protein. The repertoire holds about 400,000 distinct CDR3 sequences, 15% to 17% seen once, with approximately 7% in the top ten.

The rearrangement uses TRBV10-3 and TRBJ2-7; D remains ambiguous. This sequence originates from a woman younger than 35 with stable Graves' hyperthyroidism. Sequenced material: peripheral blood. The DNA of the CDR3 is TGTGCCATTAGACATGAAGGGTACGAGCAGTACTTC. Protein sequence: CAIRHEGYEQYF.